The entry below gives a single T cell receptor beta chain sequence along with its context. This specimen belongs to a study of blood T cell repertoires in COVID-19. Study as a whole: Acute and convalescent COVID-19 specimens originated in the United States, Italy and Spain.

This table comes from immunoSEQ multiplex PCR, and its TCRdb copy is limited to in-frame clones, with some not included. Among more than 9,500 clones listed, approximately 77% were seen once. The CDR3 totals 13 residues. V was trimmed by 5 bases and J by 1 base, leaving 8 bases between them. Material: peripheral blood. The sequence came from a man aged 55-75 years with COVID-19, enrolled during active disease. J is TRBJ1-1 and V is TRBV12-3 or TRBV12-4; D might be TRBD1 (5 bases). CDR3 in DNA: TGTGCCAGCAGTGGGGCCCGGAACACTGAAGCTTTCTTT. It encodes CASSGARNTEAFF.